A selection of T cell receptor beta chains follows, all from one sample in a study of CD8+CD57+ T cells in acquired aplastic anemia. TCRdb re-analysed the reads in MiXCR, keeping a single row per CDR3 protein. The sample has 400,000 to 600,000 distinct CDR3 sequences, roughly a third seen once. The sample was sorted CD4+, CD8+, or CD8+CD57+ T cells (not recorded which) from PBMCs. The receptors were gathered from a human donor with aplastic anemia. CDR3s include the opening cysteine and the closing phenylalanine or tryptophan. A D gene is named only where the DNA matches it firmly. Not all rows give a size; the values are once, few, many and, for expanded clones, a class.

clone size: many
D gene: .
J gene: TRBJ2-7
V gene: TRBV2
CDR3 protein: CASSGQSPLLGEQYF
CDR3 DNA: TGTGCCAGCAGTGGACAGAGTCCCCTACTTGGCGAGCAGTACTTC

clone size: .
D gene: .
J gene: TRBJ1-6
V gene: TRBV6-5
CDR3 protein: CASSYHRPYEGKPHF
CDR3 DNA: TGTGCCAGCAGTTACCATCGCCCCTACGAGGGGAAACCCCACTTT

clone size: .
D gene: .
J gene: TRBJ2-2
V gene: TRBV19
CDR3 protein: CASSMVSTGELFF
CDR3 DNA: TGTGCCAGTAGTATGGTGAGCACCGGGGAGCTGTTTTTT

clone size: .
D gene: .
J gene: TRBJ2-3
V gene: TRBV12-3/TRBV12-4
CDR3 protein: CASSLAVGQGVTDTQYF
CDR3 DNA: TGTGCCAGCAGTTTAGCGGTCGGGCAGGGTGTCACAGATACGCAGTATTTT

clone size: many
D gene: TRBD1
J gene: TRBJ2-7
V gene: TRBV20-1
CDR3 protein: CSARYPQGDEQYF
CDR3 DNA: TGCAGTGCTAGATACCCACAGGGGGACGAGCAGTACTTC

clone size: .
D gene: .
J gene: TRBJ2-5
V gene: TRBV20-1
CDR3 protein: CSARVVETQYF
CDR3 DNA: TGCAGTGCTAGAGTAGTAGAGACCCAGTACTTC

clone size: few
D gene: TRBD1
J gene: TRBJ1-2
V gene: TRBV2
CDR3 protein: CASSETGGLNYGYTF
CDR3 DNA: TGTGCCAGCAGTGAGACAGGGGGCCTTAACTATGGCTACACCTTC

clone size: .
D gene: TRBD2
J gene: TRBJ2-5
V gene: TRBV6-6
CDR3 protein: CATLREVGETQYF
CDR3 DNA: TGTGCGACTTTGCGGGAGGTCGGGGAGACCCAGTACTTC

clone size: .
D gene: .
J gene: TRBJ2-7
V gene: TRBV7-3
CDR3 protein: CASSFGTSHDEQYF
CDR3 DNA: TGTGCCAGCAGCTTCGGGACATCTCACGACGAGCAGTACTTC

clone size: .
D gene: .
J gene: TRBJ2-7
V gene: TRBV6-5
CDR3 protein: CASSYSAKVSEQYF
CDR3 DNA: TGTGCCAGCAGTTACTCGGCGAAGGTTAGCGAGCAGTACTTC

clone size: .
D gene: TRBD1
J gene: TRBJ1-1
V gene: TRBV29-1
CDR3 protein: CSVQGTGGTEAFF
CDR3 DNA: TGCAGCGTTCAGGGGACAGGCGGCACTGAAGCTTTCTTT

clone size: .
D gene: .
J gene: TRBJ1-1
V gene: TRBV9
CDR3 protein: CASSVGGTEAFF
CDR3 DNA: TGTGCCAGCAGCGTGGGAGGCACTGAAGCTTTCTTT

clone size: many
D gene: .
J gene: TRBJ1-6
V gene: TRBV7-8
CDR3 protein: CASSPEQGSWSPLHF
CDR3 DNA: TGTGCCAGCAGCCCAGAACAGGGAAGTTGGTCACCCCTCCACTTT

clone size: .
D gene: TRBD2
J gene: TRBJ2-7
V gene: TRBV6-1
CDR3 protein: CASREQRDYDNEQYF
CDR3 DNA: TGTGCCAGCAGGGAACAGAGGGACTACGACAACGAGCAGTACTTC

clone size: .
D gene: TRBD1
J gene: TRBJ1-3
V gene: TRBV30
CDR3 protein: CAWSVRGQGPVSGNTIYF
CDR3 DNA: TGTGCCTGGAGTGTACGAGGACAGGGGCCCGTCTCTGGAAACACCATATATTTT

clone size: many
D gene: TRBD1
J gene: TRBJ1-2
V gene: TRBV7-9
CDR3 protein: CASSSPGTGSYGYTF
CDR3 DNA: TGTGCCAGCAGCTCCCCGGGGACAGGGAGCTATGGCTACACCTTC

clone size: .
D gene: .
J gene: TRBJ2-3
V gene: TRBV9
CDR3 protein: CASSVDQRGTDTQYF
CDR3 DNA: TGTGCCAGCAGCGTAGATCAGCGGGGCACAGATACGCAGTATTTT

clone size: .
D gene: TRBD2
J gene: TRBJ2-1
V gene: TRBV5-5
CDR3 protein: CASSSGTSGNEQFF
CDR3 DNA: TGTGCCAGCAGCTCCGGGACTAGCGGAAATGAGCAGTTCTTC

clone size: .
D gene: TRBD1
J gene: TRBJ1-6
V gene: TRBV20-1
CDR3 protein: CSARRQGARSPLHF
CDR3 DNA: TGCAGTGCTAGAAGACAGGGGGCGCGTTCACCCCTCCACTTT

clone size: few
D gene: .
J gene: TRBJ1-2
V gene: TRBV5-8
CDR3 protein: CASSLGMTADYGYTF
CDR3 DNA: TGTGCCAGCAGCTTGGGTATGACAGCGGATTATGGCTACACCTTC